This T cell receptor beta chain is from a study of blood T cells in healthy people across ages (dated by TCRdb to between 2014 and 2017). Turning to the overall study: Template switching captured roughly one uniquely barcoded TCR beta cDNA molecule per two T cells in model experiments. Using deep sequencing normalized with unique cDNA molecular identifiers, the study measured how TCR beta repertoire diversity changes with age. Donors were grouped into four age groups: young (average approximately 15 years), middle-aged (39), aged (over 55) and long-lived (less than 85). To avoid experimental bias, donors of different ages were spread randomly across the sequencing lanes. The study analyzed two additional independent replicas of 1 million unique cDNA reads from the same blood draw for two donors, one aged 18 to 30 and one aged 80 or older.

The 39 donors, aged about 6 to 95 years, were systemically healthy Caucasian individuals from Russia. Each donor gave ten milliliters of peripheral blood, drawn into EDTA-treated Vacutainer tubes. PBMCs were isolated by Ficoll-Paque density-gradient centrifugation, with at least 6 million obtained per sample. Trizol reagent was used to extract total RNA from PBMCs, with at least 5.5 micrograms per sample. Naive CD45RAhigh/CD27high T cell percentages were measured by flow cytometry on a PBMC aliquot from every donor. Via the germline V gene, CDR1 is SGHDN and CDR2 FVKESK. Counted from cysteine to phenylalanine, this CDR3 has 15 amino acids. Only CDR3 DNA remains: 45 bases, in frame from the first base. The junction shows trimming of 0 bases on V and 8 bases on J, plus 16 bases between the germline ends. Overall study results and their limits: Observed TCR beta diversity correlated strongly with the percentage of naive T cells measured by flow cytometry. Estimates of total diversity from one million sequenced T cells were regarded as lower bounds and underestimates. Conclusive comparison of naive and antigen-experienced compartments was prevented by the profiling of bulk unsorted PBMCs. The long-lived group showed more naive CD4+ T cells, fewer expanded clones and increased TCR diversity than the aged group, suggesting age selection. The CMV infection status of donors was not known, potentially confounding age-related changes in expanded clonotypes. As age increased, observed TCR beta diversity per million T cells dropped in a roughly linear way, and a significant reduction was already evident by age 40.

Library preparation employed 5' RACE. TCRdb shows the sequencer as Illumina HiSeq 2500. A second roughly 7 to 12 cycle PCR used a sample-barcoded 5' primer and a J-beta primer mix. A template-switch 5' adaptor carrying 12 random nucleotides introduced a unique molecular identifier onto each TCR beta cDNA molecule. At least 2.5 million CDR3-containing paired-end reads were obtained from each sample. First-strand cDNA was synthesized from all RNA with the Mint cDNA synthesis kit, primed by a TRBC-specific oligonucleotide. Following uracil-DNA glycosylase treatment, all cDNA underwent a first 18-cycle PCR with the universal primers M1SS and BC2_uni_R. In the authors' own workflow: For normalization, 1 million high-quality reads were randomly selected from each sample, with every read carrying a distinct molecular identifier. Reads sharing molecular identifiers were discarded rather than binned into consensus sequences. CDR3 identification, clonotype clustering and error correction used MiTCR with a Q25 quality threshold and the strictest error-elimination algorithm. A nonparametric unseen species model with Euler transformation was used to estimate lower-bound total TCR beta diversity. The public reads were run again by TCRdb, first through fastp at Q25 and then through MiXCR, and only productive beta chains were kept. Identical CDR3 protein sequences are pooled into one entry, listed with their most common genes and DNA. These V and J calls rely on TCRdb rather than the paper's analysis. The sample has about 1.1 million distinct CDR3 sequences on record, less than 45% of them singletons. The top ten hold around 13% of the sample.

This clonotype was counted a few times. Its recognized antigen is unknown. Per-base qualities were not stored, and no clone one base away is much larger. This sequence was found in a man aged 18 to 29 in good health. Here the chain combines TRBV14 and TRBJ1-2; a confident D gene designation cannot be given. The sequencing input was blood. The nucleotide sequence is TGTGCCAGCAGCCAAGATCGGTTCCAGGTGTGGGGCTACACCTTC. It is translated as CASSQDRFQVWGYTF.